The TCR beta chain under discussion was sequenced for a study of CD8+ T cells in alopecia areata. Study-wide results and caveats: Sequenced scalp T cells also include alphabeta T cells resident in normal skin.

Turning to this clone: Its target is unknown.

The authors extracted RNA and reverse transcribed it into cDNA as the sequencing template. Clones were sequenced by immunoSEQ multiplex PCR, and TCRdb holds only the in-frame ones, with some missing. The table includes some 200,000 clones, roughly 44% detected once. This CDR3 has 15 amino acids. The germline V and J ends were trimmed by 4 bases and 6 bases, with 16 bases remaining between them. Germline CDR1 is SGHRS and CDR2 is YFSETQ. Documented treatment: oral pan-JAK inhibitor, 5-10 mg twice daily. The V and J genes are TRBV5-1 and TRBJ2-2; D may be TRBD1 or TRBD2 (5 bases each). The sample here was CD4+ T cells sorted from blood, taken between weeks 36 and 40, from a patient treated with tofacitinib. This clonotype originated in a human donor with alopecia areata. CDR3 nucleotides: TGCGCCAGCAGCCCTTTTGGGGGAGAGGCCGGGGAGCTGTTTTTT. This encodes CASSPFGGEAGELFF. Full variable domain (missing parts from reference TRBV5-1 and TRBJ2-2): KAGVTQTPRYLIKTRGQQVTLSCSPISGHRSVSWYQQTPGQGLQFLFEYFSETQRNKGNFPGRFSGRQFSNSRSEMNVSTLELGDSALYLCASSPFGGEAGELFFGEGSRLTVL.